This T cell receptor beta chain emerged from a study of T cells after yellow fever vaccination. TCRdb reprocessed the 5' RACE reads via MiXCR and lists one record per CDR3 protein. This sample has about 510,000 distinct CDR3 sequences, with just over 20% found just once. The CDR3 is 13 residues long. The germline gives CDR1 SQVTM, CDR2 ANQGSEA. With V trimmed by 1 base and J by 3 bases, 2 bases remained unmatched. The sequence was collected from a man aged 18 to 29 who received the YFV17D yellow fever vaccine. Sequencing was performed on PBMCs, taken approximately 20 days after the first yellow fever vaccination. This sequence joins TRBV29-1 and TRBJ2-7, with 8 positions matching TRBD1. As DNA, the CDR3 is TGCAGCGTTGAAGGACAGGGGTACTACGAGCAGTACTTC. This gives the protein CSVEGQGYYEQYF.